A few counts support the clone carrying this TCR beta chain. Each recovered donor of Cohort 3 presented with two negative PCRs, clearance, or symptom resolution. In the original processing: From reference gene primer amplification, estimates of nucleated cell counts were derived. The repertoire was sequenced with immunoSEQ multiplex PCR; TCRdb's copy has only in-frame clones and lacks some. Clonal size and the V and J genes are those of that table, whereas D and trimming came from the DNA. The table records 250,000 to 350,000 clones, approximately 87% of them present only once. V gave up 2 bases and J gave up 4 bases, with 8 bases separating them. Germline V gene lookup returns CDR1 KGHSH and CDR2 LQKENI. The CDR3 is made up of 13 amino acids. The data belong to a study of blood T cell repertoires in COVID-19. About the research overall: PBMCs, B-cell-depleted T cells, or T cells provided the cDNA or gDNA that made up the material.

The V and J genes are TRBV18 and TRBJ2-5, with D tentatively TRBD1 (5 bases). This TCR was sampled from a woman younger than 45 who had recovered from COVID-19. Sequenced material: PBMCs or T cells enriched from blood (not recorded which). CDR3 protein: CASSPAQVETQYF. DNA for the CDR3: TGTGCCAGCTCACCAGCACAGGTAGAGACCCAGTACTTC.